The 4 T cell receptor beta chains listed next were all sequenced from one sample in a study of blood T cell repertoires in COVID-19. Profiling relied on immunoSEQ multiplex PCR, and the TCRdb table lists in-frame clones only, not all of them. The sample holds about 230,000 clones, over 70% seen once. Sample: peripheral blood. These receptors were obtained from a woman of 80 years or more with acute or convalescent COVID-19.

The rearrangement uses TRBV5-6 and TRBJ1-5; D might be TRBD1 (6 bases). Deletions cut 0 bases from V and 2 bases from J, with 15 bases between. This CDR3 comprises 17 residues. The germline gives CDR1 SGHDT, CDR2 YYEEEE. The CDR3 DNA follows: TGTGCCAGCAGCTTGGGGCCCCTGGGGGCAGGCAATCAGCCCCAGCATTTT. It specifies CASSLGPLGAGNQPQHF.

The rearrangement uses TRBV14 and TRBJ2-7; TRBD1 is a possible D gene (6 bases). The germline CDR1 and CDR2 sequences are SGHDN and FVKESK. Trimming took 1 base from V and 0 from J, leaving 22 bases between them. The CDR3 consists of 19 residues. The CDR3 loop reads CASSQGSGTRRWSSYEQYF. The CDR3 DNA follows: TGTGCCAGCAGCCAAGGTTCCGGGACACGCCGATGGAGCTCCTACGAGCAGTACTTC.

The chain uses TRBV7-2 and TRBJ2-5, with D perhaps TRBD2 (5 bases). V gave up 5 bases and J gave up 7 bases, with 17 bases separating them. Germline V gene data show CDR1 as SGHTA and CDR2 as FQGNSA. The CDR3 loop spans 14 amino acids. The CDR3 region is CASSPFRAEGTQYF. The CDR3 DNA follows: TGTGCCAGCAGCCCCTTCCGGGCCGAGGGGACCCAGTACTTC.

Here the CDR3 DNA reads TGCGCCAGCAGTGTAGCGGGAGGGTACAATGAGCAGTTCTTC. Translated, it gives CASSVAGGYNEQFF. The chain carries TRBV10-1 and TRBJ2-1; 11 bases are shared with TRBD2. J gave up 4 bases and V 4 bases, and 0 bases lay outside the gene matches. The CDR3 is 14 residues long. The germline CDR1 and CDR2 sequences are WNHNN and SYGVQD (reference sequence).